What follows describes a single T cell receptor (beta chain). Antigen unknown. The entry originates in a study of OX40 agonist ivuxolimab in advanced cancers. Turning to the study itself: Partial response was recorded in three patients: one hepatocellular carcinoma and two cutaneous melanoma cases.

Patients were ineligible given autoimmune disease history or systemic immunosuppression. Assay: immunoSEQ multiplex PCR; the TCRdb copy retains only in-frame clones and omits some. The table lists some 70,000 clones, approximately 90% of them singletons. Whole-study results and caveats: The work left the antigen specificity of expanded peripheral T cells undetermined.

Germline V CDR1 and CDR2: LGHNA, YSLEER. The V end was cut by 0 bases, the J end by 8 bases, with 12 bases between. The CDR3 has 14 residues. This specimen was CD4+ or CD8+ T cells sorted from blood, taken in a trial of the OX40 agonist ivuxolimab. The chain employs TRBV4-3 and TRBJ2-3; D may match TRBD1 or TRBD2 (5 bases each). The TCR sequence derives from an adult with an advanced solid tumor such as melanoma, head and neck, liver or kidney cancer. CDR3 nucleotides: TGCGCCAGCAGCCAAGATGAATTAGGGACTACGCAGTATTTT. It is translated as CASSQDELGTTQYF.